Reported below is one T cell receptor beta chain. Its specificity is unknown. This sample stems from a study of T-cell memory formation after mild COVID-19. Study summary: TCR clustering was largely donor specific. Whole-study results and caveats: Whether day 37 second-wave clones are SARS-CoV-2-specific was not confirmed.

J lost 0 bases, V lost 7 bases, and 3 bases had no gene match. The germline V gene has CDR1 SQVTM and CDR2 ANQGSEA. The CDR3 length is 13 residues. One entry per CDR3 protein results from TCRdb running MiXCR on the 5' RACE reads. The data hold roughly 350,000 distinct CDR3 sequences, with around 21% observed a single time. Sequences were obtained from PBMCs or a T cell subset sorted from them (not recorded which). This chain links TRBV29-1 with TRBJ1-1, with 9 bases identical to TRBD1. The TCR was taken from an adult woman who had mild COVID-19 (a few samples of this study predate the infection). Cell type and time point are not known. In DNA form, the CDR3 reads TGCAGCGCGGGACAGGGTATGAACACTGAAGCTTTCTTT. As protein: CSAGQGMNTEAFF.